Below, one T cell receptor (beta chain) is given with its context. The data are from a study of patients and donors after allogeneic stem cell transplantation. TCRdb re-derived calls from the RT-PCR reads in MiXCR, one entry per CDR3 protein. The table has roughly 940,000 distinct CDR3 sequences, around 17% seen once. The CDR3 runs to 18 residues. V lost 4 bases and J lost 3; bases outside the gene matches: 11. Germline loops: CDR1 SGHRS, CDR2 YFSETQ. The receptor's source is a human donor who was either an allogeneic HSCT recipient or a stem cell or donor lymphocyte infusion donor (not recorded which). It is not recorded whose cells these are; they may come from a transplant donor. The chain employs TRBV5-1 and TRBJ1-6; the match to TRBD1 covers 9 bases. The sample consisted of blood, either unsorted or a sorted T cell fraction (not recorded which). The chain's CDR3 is CASSLGTGSRSYNSPLHF. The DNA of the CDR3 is TGCGCCAGCAGCCTCGGGACAGGGAGCCGCAGCTATAATTCACCCCTCCACTTT. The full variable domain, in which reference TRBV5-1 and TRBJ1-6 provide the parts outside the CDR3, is KAGVTQTPRYLIKTRGQQVTLSCSPISGHRSVSWYQQTPGQGLQFLFEYFSETQRNKGNFPGRFSGRQFSNSRSEMNVSTLELGDSALYLCASSLGTGSRSYNSPLHFGNGTRLTVT.